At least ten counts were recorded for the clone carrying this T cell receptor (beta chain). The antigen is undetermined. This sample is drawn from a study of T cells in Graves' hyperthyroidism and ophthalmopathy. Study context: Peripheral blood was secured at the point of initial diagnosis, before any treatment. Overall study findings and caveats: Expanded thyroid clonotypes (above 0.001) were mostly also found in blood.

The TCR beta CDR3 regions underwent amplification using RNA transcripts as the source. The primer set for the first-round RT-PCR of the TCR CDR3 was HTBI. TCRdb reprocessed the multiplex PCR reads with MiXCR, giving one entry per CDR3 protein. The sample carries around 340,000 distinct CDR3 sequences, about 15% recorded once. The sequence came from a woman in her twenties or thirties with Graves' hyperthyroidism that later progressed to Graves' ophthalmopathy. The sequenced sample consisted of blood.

Here the CDR3 reads CASVGGPTDTQYF. As DNA, the CDR3 is TGTGCCAGCGTCGGGGGGCCGACAGATACGCAGTATTTT. The V gene is TRBV6-2 or TRBV6-3, the J gene TRBJ2-3; D may be TRBD2 (7 bases). This CDR3 has 13 residues. Germline CDR1 MNHEY, CDR2 SVGEGT. V shed 8 bases and J shed 3 bases, with 12 bases lying between them.